This T cell receptor beta chain originates from a study of graft-versus-host responses after intestinal transplantation. Comment on this clone: Its antigen is still unknown.

The CDR3 length is 13 residues. Germline lookup yields CDR1 SNHLY and CDR2 FYNNEI. Trimming removed 6 bases at V and 4 bases at J, with 10 bases between. Sequenced by immunoSEQ multiplex PCR; TCRdb stores in-frame clones only, minus some. The profile shows more than 4,500 clones, around 86% of them singletons. Intraepithelial plus lamina propria lymphocytes were released by processing graft tissue. Study results and limitations: An association linked early post-transplant HvG declines with peak circulating GvH clone levels.

The sample in question was ileum tissue, obtained 156 days after intestinal transplant. The sequence derives from a human patient who received an intestinal transplant, so some T cells may come from the graft donor. The chain links TRBV2 to TRBJ2-1; D unclear. CDR3 sequence reads: CASRVWQYNEQFF. As DNA, the CDR3 is TGTGCCAGCAGGGTCTGGCAGTACAATGAGCAGTTCTTC. The variable domain in full, with the rest retrieved from reference TRBV2 and TRBJ2-1, is EPEVTQTPSHQVTQMGQEVILRCVPISNHLYFYWYRQILGQKVEFLVSFYNNEISEKSEIFDDQFSVERPDGSNFTLKIRSTKLEDSAMYFCASRVWQYNEQFFGPGTRLTVL.